This note documents a single T cell receptor beta chain sequence. This sample was included in a study of control samples from healthy donors and cancer patients. Produced via immunoSEQ multiplex PCR; TCRdb's table is partial and in-frame only. The sample holds over 150,000 clones, 91% seen once. CDR1 is SGHRS, CDR2 YFSETQ, per germline. This CDR3 spans 16 amino acids. The V and J ends lost 0 bases and 3 bases respectively, with 15 bases between them. The clonotype originates from a woman aged 40 to 50 in good health. Sequenced input: blood. V is TRBV5-1 and J is TRBJ1-2; possible D gene TRBD1, 5 bases. CDR3 residues: CASSLAGLPRDYGYTF. CDR3 sequence (DNA): TGCGCCAGCAGCTTGGCGGGTTTGCCCAGGGACTATGGCTACACCTTC.